The sequence of this T cell receptor beta chain was determined in a study of blood T cell repertoires in COVID-19. About the research overall: Sample material is recorded as cDNA or gDNA derived from T cells, B-cell-depleted T cells, or PBMCs.

In the authors' workflow: The assay estimated nucleated cells by amplifying reference gene primers. Measured with immunoSEQ multiplex PCR; TCRdb has only the in-frame clones, and not every one. That table gives V, J and clone size, and the DNA gave D and trimming. The sample records about 180,000 clones, more than 70% being singletons. This CDR3 region has 15 residues. Per the germline V gene, CDR1 is LNHNV and CDR2 is YYDKDF (reference sequence). Between the trimmed V and J ends, which lost 0 bases and 2 bases, there was a span of 10 bases. The source is a man aged 50 to 59 with active or convalescent COVID-19. V usage is TRBV15 and J usage is TRBJ2-5, with D tentatively TRBD2 (6 bases). The sample consisted of peripheral blood. CDR3 sequence (DNA): TGTGCCACCAGCAGAGATCCGGGACTTCAAGAGACCCAGTACTTC. The encoded protein is CATSRDPGLQETQYF.